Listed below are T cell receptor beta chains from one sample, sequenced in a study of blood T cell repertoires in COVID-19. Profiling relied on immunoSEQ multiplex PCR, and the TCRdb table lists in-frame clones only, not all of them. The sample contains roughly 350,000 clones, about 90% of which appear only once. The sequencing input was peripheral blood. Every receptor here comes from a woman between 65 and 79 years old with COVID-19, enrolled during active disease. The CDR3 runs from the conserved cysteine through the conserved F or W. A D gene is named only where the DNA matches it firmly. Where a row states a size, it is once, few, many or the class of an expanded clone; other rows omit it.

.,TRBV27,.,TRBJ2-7,TGTGCCAGCAGCTCGGGGTTTATCGGCGAGCAGTACTTC,CASSSGFIGEQYF
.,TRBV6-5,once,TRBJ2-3,TGTGCCAGCAGTAGAGCCCGGGGGTTTTCAGATACGCAGTATTTT,CASSRARGFSDTQYF
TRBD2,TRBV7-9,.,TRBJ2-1,TGTGCCAGCAGCATGGGACTAGCGGGGTTGATTACCTACAATGAGCAGTTCTTC,CASSMGLAGLITYNEQFF
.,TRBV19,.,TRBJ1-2,TGTGCCAGTCAGGGGTATGGCTACACCTTC,CASQGYGYTF
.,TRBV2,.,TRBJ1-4,TGTGCCTCTGGGGGGGAGGGTGAAAAACTGTTTTTT,CASGGEGEKLFF
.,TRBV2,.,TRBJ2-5,TGTGCCAGCAGTGAAAGCCGCGGGACGCCGGAGACCCAGTACTTC,CASSESRGTPETQYF
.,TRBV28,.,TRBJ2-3,TGTGCCAGCAGTCAGCGCGGAGGCACAGATACGCAGTATTTT,CASSQRGGTDTQYF
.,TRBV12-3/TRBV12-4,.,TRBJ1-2,TGTGCCAGCAGTTATAATCAGGGGTATGGCTACACCTTC,CASSYNQGYGYTF
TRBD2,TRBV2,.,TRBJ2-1,TGTGCCACCGGACTAGCGGGGACATCCTACAATGAGCAGTTCTTC,CATGLAGTSYNEQFF
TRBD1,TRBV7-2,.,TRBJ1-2,TGTGCCAGCAGCTACCGGGACAGCACCTATGGCTACACCTTC,CASSYRDSTYGYTF
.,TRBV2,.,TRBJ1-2,TGTGCCAGCAGTGACCAGGGGAACTATGGCTACACCTTC,CASSDQGNYGYTF
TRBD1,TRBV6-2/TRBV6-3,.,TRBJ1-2,TGTGCCAGCAGGTACAGGGGAAGAGACTATGGCTACACCTTC,CASRYRGRDYGYTF
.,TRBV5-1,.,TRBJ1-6,TGCGCCAGCAGCTTGGACATTTCGAATTCACCCCTCCACTTT,CASSLDISNSPLHF
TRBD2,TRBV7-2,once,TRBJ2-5,TGTGCCAGCAGTTGGGGGGCTAGCGGGGCCCAAGAGACCCAGTACTTC,CASSWGASGAQETQYF
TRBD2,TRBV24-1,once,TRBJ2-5,TGTGCCACCAGTGATTATGAGCGGGGGGAACAAGAGACCCAGTACTTC,CATSDYERGEQETQYF
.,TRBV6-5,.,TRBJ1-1,TGTGCCAGCAGTTATTCGACAGGCTGGGACACTGAAGCTTTCTTT,CASSYSTGWDTEAFF
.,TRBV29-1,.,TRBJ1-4,TGCAGCGACAGGGTCCAAAACGGAAATGAAAAACTGTTTTTT,CSDRVQNGNEKLFF
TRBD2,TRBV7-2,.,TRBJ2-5,TGTGCCAGCAGCTCCAGAGTGGGGGGGGAGACCCAGTACTTC,CASSSRVGGETQYF
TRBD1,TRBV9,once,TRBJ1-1,TGTGCCAGCAGCGTCGGGACAGGGCGCACTGAAGCTTTCTTT,CASSVGTGRTEAFF